The T cell receptor (beta chain) described here comes from a study of blood T cell repertoires in COVID-19. Methods used by the authors: Amplification from reference gene primers served as the basis for estimated nucleated cell counts. Data came from immunoSEQ multiplex PCR; TCRdb stores just in-frame clones and leaves some out. The V and J calls and clone size were taken over from that table, and D and trimming were inferred from the DNA. The sample includes about 200,000 clones, roughly nine tenths of them seen just once. With 1 base clipped from V and 6 bases from J, the junction kept 10 bases outside the gene matches. This CDR3 comprises 16 residues. Germline CDR1 and CDR2: LGHDT and YNNKEL (reference sequence).

The sequenced material came from peripheral blood. The sequence was obtained from a man aged 35-49 years with active or convalescent COVID-19. The chain is built from TRBV3-1 (or the pseudogene TRBV3-2) and TRBJ2-7; 9 bases match TRBD2. The CDR3 sequence is CASSQGTGTSFPEQYF. The CDR3 DNA reads TGTGCCAGCAGCCAAGGAACCGGGACTAGCTTTCCCGAGCAGTACTTC.